The T cell receptor beta chain under discussion was sequenced for a study of cytomegalovirus exposure and HLA in healthy donors. Study background: The platform used for the roughly 110 validation repertoires matched that of the 666 first-cohort repertoires, a later analysis reported.

Profiled with immunoSEQ multiplex PCR; TCRdb holds only in-frame clones, not every one. This table holds about 240,000 clones, around 87% found once. Turning to this clone: As yet, its antigen is unknown.

General study results and limits: While the bulk of TCR sequences proved rare, some public TCRs turned up in many donors. Cytomegalovirus-associated TCR beta chains were listed, numbering roughly 150.

The CDR3 has 16 amino acids. CDR1 is SGDLS and CDR2 is YYNGEE in the germline V gene. Between the trimmed V and J ends, which lost 3 bases and 3 bases, there was a span of 16 bases. The approximately 120-subject validation cohort, separate from the 666-subject first cohort, included the donors. The TCR originated in a woman younger than 45 in good health and CMV-seropositive. Sequencing was performed on PBMCs. V usage is TRBV9 and J usage is TRBJ2-1; D not resolved. This CDR3 is CASSADQGANYNEQFF. In DNA, the CDR3 is TGTGCCAGCAGCGCCGACCAAGGAGCGAACTACAATGAGCAGTTCTTC.